This T cell receptor (beta chain) appears in the sequencing data of a study of blood T cell repertoires in COVID-19. Study background: Italy, Spain and the United States were the sources of the convalescent and acute COVID-19 samples. PBMCs, B-cell-depleted T cells, or T cells provided the cDNA or gDNA that made up the material.

Original handling: How many nucleated cells were present was estimated from reference gene primer amplification. Profiling relied on immunoSEQ multiplex PCR, and the TCRdb table lists in-frame clones only, not all of them. The V and J calls and clone size were taken over from that table, and D and trimming were inferred from the DNA. The data contain about 240,000 clones, roughly four fifths of them singletons. Germline V CDR1 and CDR2: LNHDA, SQIVND (reference sequence). There are 13 residues in the CDR3. Trimming stripped 3 bases from V and 4 bases from J, with 9 bases between. This chain uses TRBV19 with TRBJ1-2; D is ambiguous. Material for sequencing was peripheral blood. This TCR was sampled from a man aged 25-40 years who had recovered from COVID-19. The CDR3 DNA is TGTGCCAGTAGTATGGCGGAGTCCTATGGCTACACCTTC. Its protein is CASSMAESYGYTF.